A single sample gave rise to the 21 T cell receptor beta chains below, sequenced in a study of Ad26.COV2.S vaccination and SARS-CoV-2 variants (dated by TCRdb to 2020 to 2022). Library preparation was by the immunoSEQ multiplex PCR assay. Drawn from immuneACCESS, this table holds only the in-frame rearrangements with V and J called that TCRdb kept. Clones are partly lost; checked studies trace under half to an unresolved V gene and leave the rest unexplained. In all, the sample holds about 320,000 clones, and more than 70% of those were seen once. The top ten hold 1.5% to 2.5% of the sample. What the treatment or condition label conveys for this sample: 15 to 20 received Ad26.COV2.S at low or high dose, single or two shots; about 5 received placebo; per-sample allocation not given. For vaccine and placebo recipients, the sequenced repertoires came from samples collected on day 63 after the first injection.

This specimen was peripheral blood, taken in a trial of Ad26.COV2.S vaccine versus placebo. These receptors were obtained from a person aged 18-60 years who received the Ad26.COV2.S COVID-19 vaccine or a placebo.

This clone was observed a few times. The V gene is TRBV7-9, the J gene TRBJ2-1; possible D gene TRBD1, 5 bases. There are 15 residues in the CDR3. V was trimmed by 10 bases and J by 8 bases, leaving 24 bases between them. Germline CDR1 is SEHNR and CDR2 is FQNEAQ (reference sequence). The CDR3 spells CAIPLKAAGIDEQFF. The CDR3 region has the DNA TGTGCCATTCCCCTCAAGGCCGCAGGGATCGATGAGCAGTTCTTC.

The gene calls are TRBV11-2 and TRBJ2-7, with 10 bases aligning to TRBD1. Germline loops: CDR1 SGHAT, CDR2 FQNNGV. The V gene end was trimmed by 7 bases and the J gene end by 5 bases; junction bases not matched to a gene: 11. This CDR3 region has 15 residues. Here the CDR3 reads CASMHPGTGANEQYF. CDR3 coding DNA: TGTGCCAGCATGCACCCCGGGACAGGGGCAAACGAGCAGTACTTC.

The rearrangement uses TRBV2 and TRBJ1-1; D is possibly TRBD1 (5 bases). Germline assignment: CDR1 SNHLY and CDR2 FYNNEI. V lost 5 bases and J 1 base, leaving 14 bases between the germline ends. The CDR3 has 15 amino acids. The CDR3 sequence: CASSNPGPKNTEAFF. CDR3 coding DNA: TGTGCCAGCAGTAATCCGGGACCGAAGAACACTGAAGCTTTCTTT.

The CDR3 here is CASSSRLDLAYEQYF. CDR3 bases: TGTGCCAGCAGCTCACGCCTCGACTTGGCCTACGAGCAGTACTTC. The chain couples TRBV11-2 to TRBJ2-7; D is unclear. From germline, CDR1 is SGHAT and CDR2 FQNNGV. V lost 4 bases, J lost 2 bases, and 15 bases lay in between. The CDR3 loop spans 15 amino acids.

CDR3 amino acids: CASRGVGNTEAFF. Written as DNA, the CDR3 is TGTGCCAGCCGAGGGGTGGGGAACACTGAAGCTTTCTTT. This sequence joins TRBV6-5 and TRBJ1-1; tentative D call: TRBD1 (5 bases). Germline-derived CDR1 and CDR2 are MNHEY and SVGAGI. Between the trimmed V and J ends, which lost 8 bases and 1 base, there was a span of 11 bases. The CDR3 totals 13 residues.

The rearrangement joins TRBV27 to TRBJ1-1, with TRBD1 as a possible D gene (5 bases). The V gene lost 6 bases and the J gene lost 0 bases, with 14 bases spanning the gap. The CDR3 is made up of 15 amino acids. CDR1 is MNHEY, CDR2 SMNVEV, per germline (reference sequence). CDR3 DNA sequence: TGTGCCAGCAGGAGTCTTGCAGGGTTGAACACTGAAGCTTTCTTT. This encodes CASRSLAGLNTEAFF.

To note about this clone: At the DNA level, this CDR3 is encoded by other sequences in the same sample as well. This chain uses TRBV5-4 with TRBJ1-2, with 8 nucleotides matching TRBD1. Germline lookup yields CDR1 SGHNT and CDR2 YYREEE (reference sequence). This CDR3 has 13 amino acids. V shed 4 bases, J shed 2 bases, and the junction held 1 base outside the gene matches. CDR3 sequence (DNA): TGTGCCAGCAGCCGGACAGGGAACTATGGCTACACCTTC. It translates to CASSRTGNYGYTF.

The chain employs TRBV4-3 and TRBJ2-3; TRBD2 agrees at 10 bases. This CDR3 spans 18 amino acids. The V segment lost 1 base and the J segment 9 bases; nucleotides outside the gene matches: 16. The germline gives CDR1 LGHNA, CDR2 YSLEER. The CDR3 DNA is TGCGCCAGCAGCCAAGGCGCACCAGGTCAGCGGGGGGGCTCGACGCAGTATTTT. This translates into CASSQGAPGQRGGSTQYF.

V usage is TRBV19 and J usage is TRBJ2-2; D may be TRBD1 (7 bases). The CDR3 runs 15 residues. Per the germline V gene, CDR1 is LNHDA and CDR2 is SQIVND (reference sequence). V was clipped by 1 base and J by 4 bases, with 10 bases between them. CDR3 protein: CASSIAGGSTGELFF. CDR3 in DNA: TGTGCCAGTAGTATAGCAGGGGGGAGCACCGGGGAGCTGTTTTTT.

J is TRBJ2-1 and V is TRBV6-5, with 10 nucleotides matching TRBD1. This CDR3 contains 11 residues. The V segment lost 10 bases and the J segment 9 bases; nucleotides outside the gene matches: 3. Per germline, CDR1 MNHEY and CDR2 SVGAGI. Here the CDR3 reads CATDRGGEQFF. The CDR3 DNA is TGTGCCACGGACAGGGGGGGTGAGCAGTTCTTC.

This chain connects TRBV18 to TRBJ2-1; D might be TRBD1 (6 bases). Trimming removed 2 bases at V and 4 bases at J, with 12 bases between. The CDR3 is 15 residues long. Germline CDR1 KGHSH, CDR2 LQKENI. CDR3 sequence reads: CASSPGRGRYNEQFF. The CDR3 DNA follows: TGTGCCAGCTCACCAGGCAGGGGAAGGTACAATGAGCAGTTCTTC.

The chain has TRBV10-3 and TRBJ1-1; D is uncertain. The germline gives CDR1 ENHRY, CDR2 SYGVKD. V dropped 2 bases and J dropped 5 bases, with 12 bases sitting between them. The CDR3 is 14 amino acids. The CDR3 coding sequence is TGTGCCATCAGTGAGGGTCGGAGTAGGACTGAAGCTTTCTTT. The encoded protein is CAISEGRSRTEAFF.

This clone was detected only a few times. The chain uses TRBV7-2 and TRBJ1-2; D is uncertain. V dropped 2 bases and J dropped 4 bases, with 5 bases sitting between them. In germline, CDR1 is SGHTA, CDR2 FQGNSA. The CDR3 loop spans 12 amino acids. This chain's CDR3 is CASSLLGYGYTF. CDR3 nucleotides: TGTGCCAGCAGCTTACTAGGCTATGGCTACACCTTC.

This chain joins TRBV6-2 or TRBV6-3 and TRBJ1-4; a possible D gene is TRBD1 (5 bases). This CDR3 contains 18 residues. Trimming removed 0 bases at V and 0 bases at J, with 14 bases between. Germline V gene data show CDR1 as MNHEY and CDR2 as SVGEGT. In DNA form, the CDR3 reads TGTGCCAGCAGTTACTCGAGGGTGACAGACGCAACTAATGAAAAACTGTTTTTT. Residues: CASSYSRVTDATNEKLFF.

A remark on this clone: This specimen includes other DNA sequences encoding the same CDR3. The chain couples TRBV5-6 to TRBJ1-1; TRBD1 agrees at 7 bases. J was trimmed by 0 bases and V by 2 bases; bases with no gene match: 7. The germline CDR1 and CDR2 sequences are SGHDT and YYEEEE. The CDR3 has 16 residues. CDR3 in DNA: TGTGCCAGCAGCTTCTGGACAGGACTCATGAACACTGAAGCTTTCTTT. It yields the protein CASSFWTGLMNTEAFF. The full variable domain, in which reference TRBV5-6 and TRBJ1-1 provide the parts outside the CDR3, is DAGVTQSPTHLIKTRGQQVTLRCSPKSGHDTVSWYQQALGQGPQFIFQYYEEEERQRGNFPDRFSGHQFPNYSSELNVNALLLGDSALYLCASSFWTGLMNTEAFFGQGTRLTVV.

The chain is built from TRBV25-1 and TRBJ2-1; a possible D gene is TRBD2 (7 bases). Between the trimmed V and J ends, which lost 9 bases and 13 bases, there was a span of 22 bases. This CDR3 comprises 13 residues. Germline V gives CDR1 MGHDK, CDR2 SYGVNS. The CDR3 DNA is TGTGCCAGTCGACCCCGTGGGGGGGCCCACCAGTTCTTC. Its protein is CASRPRGGAHQFF.

This clone was seen only once. This CDR3 is CASSPAAGSQPQHF. The CDR3 DNA reads TGTGCCAGCAGCCCCGCGGCGGGGTCTCAGCCCCAGCATTTT. The V and J genes are TRBV6-2 or TRBV6-3 and TRBJ1-5; D unresolved. Trimming removed 6 bases from V and 6 bases from J, with 15 bases in between. Germline-derived CDR1 and CDR2 are MNHEY and SVGEGT. This CDR3 region has 14 residues.

The chain combines TRBV6-5 with TRBJ1-2; D gene uncertain. CDR1 and CDR2 (germline): MNHEY, SVGAGI. V lost 4 bases and J lost 0, with 12 bases in between. The CDR3 length is 15 residues. This CDR3 is CASSSSQPANYGYTF. CDR3 DNA sequence: TGTGCCAGCAGTTCATCGCAGCCAGCTAACTATGGCTACACCTTC.

This chain joins TRBV7-2 and TRBJ2-5; 14 positions match TRBD2. V was pared by 3 bases and J by 3 bases, with 12 bases of the junction left unmatched. From germline, CDR1 is SGHTA and CDR2 FQGNSA. This CDR3 contains 19 residues. In nucleotides, the CDR3 is TGTGCCAGCAGCTTGAAGCAAAAAAGGACTAGCGGGGGGAAAGAGACCCAGTACTTC. Residues: CASSLKQKRTSGGKETQYF. Full variable domain (outside the CDR3, taken from reference TRBV7-2 and TRBJ2-5): GAGVSQSPSNKVTEKGKDVELRCDPISGHTALYWYRQSLGQGLEFLIYFQGNSAPDKSGLPSDRFSAERTGGSVSTLTIQRTQQEDSAVYLCASSLKQKRTSGGKETQYFGPGTRLLVL.

This clone was detected once. The gene calls are TRBV5-4 and TRBJ1-1; the match to TRBD1 covers 8 bases. This CDR3 has 14 residues. V shed 5 bases and J 5 bases; nucleotides not matched to a gene: 8. Germline V gene data show CDR1 as SGHNT and CDR2 as YYREEE (reference sequence). CDR3 sequence: CASSRQGRGTEAFF. CDR3 DNA sequence: TGTGCCAGCAGTAGACAGGGGCGGGGGACTGAAGCTTTCTTT.

The chain uses TRBV30 and TRBJ1-6; no clear D gene. Trimming shortened V by 3 bases and J by 10 bases, and 16 bases separated the two germline ends. Germline V gene lookup returns CDR1 GTSNPN and CDR2 SVGIG (reference sequence). The CDR3 length is 14 residues. CDR3 sequence reads: CAWSLDGVESPLHF. The DNA of the CDR3 is TGTGCCTGGAGCCTAGATGGGGTTGAATCACCCCTCCACTTT.